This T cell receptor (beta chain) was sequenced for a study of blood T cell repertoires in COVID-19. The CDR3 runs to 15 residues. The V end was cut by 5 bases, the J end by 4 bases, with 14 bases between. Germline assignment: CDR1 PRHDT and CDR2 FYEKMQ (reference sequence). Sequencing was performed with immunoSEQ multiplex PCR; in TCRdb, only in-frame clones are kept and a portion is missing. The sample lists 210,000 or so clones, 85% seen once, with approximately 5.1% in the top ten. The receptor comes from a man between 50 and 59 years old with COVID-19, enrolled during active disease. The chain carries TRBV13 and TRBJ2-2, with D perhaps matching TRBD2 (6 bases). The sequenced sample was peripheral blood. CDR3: CASSRGGAGTGELFF. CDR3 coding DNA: TGTGCCAGCAGCCGCGGCGGGGCCGGCACCGGGGAGCTGTTTTTT.